This T cell receptor beta chain came from a study of shared clonotypes between healthy human individuals. Overall study context: The plates for each donor numbered three CD4 naive, three CD4 memory, two CD8 naive and one CD8 memory.

In the authors' workflow: Junction-only sequences without quality scores came from ImmunoSEQ, so filtering differed. Data came from immunoSEQ multiplex PCR; TCRdb stores just in-frame clones and leaves some out. The V and J calls and clone size were taken over from that table, and D and trimming were inferred from the DNA. In the table there are about 700,000 clones, approximately 79% of which are singletons. Free of recent acute infections or vaccinations, the donors were healthy HIV-negative adults. Trimming shortened V by 3 bases and J by 1 base, and 21 bases separated the two germline ends. Germline V lookup: CDR1 PRHDT, CDR2 FYEKMQ (reference sequence). CDR3 length: 18 amino acids.

The sequence derives from a woman in her twenties or thirties in good health. The chain combines TRBV13 with TRBJ1-2; the D is unclear. Sequencing was done on a sample of memory CD4+ T cells sorted from blood. As for subset: CD45RA-negative fraction. CDR3 DNA: TGTGCCAGCAGCTTCGCCGGGATCGGTATCTCAATTAACTATGGCTACACCTTC. As protein: CASSFAGIGISINYGYTF.